The clone carrying this TCR beta chain has a single count. The CDR3 has 16 amino acids. Per the germline V gene, CDR1 is ENHRY and CDR2 is SYGVKD. V shed 2 bases, J shed 7 bases, and the junction held 12 bases outside the gene matches. The source of the sample is a study of T cells in narcolepsy. The protocol was immunoSEQ multiplex PCR, while the TCRdb copy is restricted to in-frame clones and leaves out a portion. This repertoire shows around 30,000 clones, about 83% found once; its top ten account for about 0.84%. The sequence was collected from a human donor with narcolepsy. V is TRBV10-3 and J is TRBJ2-7; 9 nucleotides align to TRBD1. Sequencing used CD45RA- memory CD4+ T cells from PBMCs. The CDR3 here is CAISEGFGTGRGEQYF. CDR3 sequence (DNA): TGTGCCATCAGTGAGGGGTTTGGGACAGGGAGGGGAGAGCAGTACTTC.